The clone carrying this TCR beta chain has only one observation. Trimming removed 1 base from V and 6 bases from J, with 7 bases in between. The CDR3 has 13 residues. Per the germline V gene, CDR1 is LGHNA and CDR2 is YNFKEQ. This sample is part of a study of blood T cell repertoires in COVID-19. Overall study context: Acute-phase and convalescent COVID-19 samples originated in the United States, Italy and Spain. T cells, B-cell-depleted T cells, or PBMCs provided the cDNA or gDNA that served as material.

In the study's own analysis: It was from reference gene primer amplification that nucleated cell counts were estimated. Sequencing used immunoSEQ multiplex PCR; TCRdb keeps in-frame clones, though not all of them. V and J calls and clone size follow that table, whereas D and trimming were derived from the DNA. The profile shows approximately 260,000 clones, around 90% of them singletons. This receptor was taken from a man in his sixties who had recovered from COVID-19. The chain couples TRBV4-2 to TRBJ2-1; D is perhaps TRBD1 (5 bases). The sequencing input was peripheral blood. Written as DNA, the CDR3 is TGTGCCAGCAGCCAAGTCAGGGCCAATGAGCAGTTCTTC. Translation gives CASSQVRANEQFF.